These 27 T cell receptor beta chains came from one sample sequenced in a study of cytomegalovirus exposure and HLA in healthy donors. The PCR used 60 Vbeta and 13 Jbeta primers. The method was immunoSEQ multiplex PCR; TCRdb's version includes in-frame clones alone and lacks a portion of them. This table has under 70,000 clones, 70% appearing once. The sequenced sample consisted of PBMCs. The receptors come from a woman aged 60-75 years in good health and CMV-seropositive.

The J gene is TRBJ1-6, the V gene TRBV6-5; 10 nucleotides line up with TRBD1. V trimming: 8 bases; J trimming: 5 bases; junction bases outside the gene matches: 6. This CDR3 is 15 amino acids long. CDR1 and CDR2 from the germline V gene are MNHEY and SVGAGI. CDR3 sequence (DNA): TGTGCCAGCGTAATCGGACAGGGGGATAATTCACCCCTCCACTTT. Residues: CASVIGQGDNSPLHF.

This clone was recorded once. Other DNA variants within this sample encode the same CDR3. The chain is built from TRBV7-3 and TRBJ1-2; 8 bases match TRBD1. The germline gives CDR1 SGHTA, CDR2 FQGTGA. V shed 3 bases, J shed 5 bases, and the junction held 2 bases outside the gene matches. This CDR3 is built from 13 residues. The CDR3 DNA sequence: TGTGCCAGCAGCTTCGGACAGGGATATGGCTACACCTTC. Translation gives CASSFGQGYGYTF.

The V and J genes are TRBV19 and TRBJ2-1; the match to TRBD2 covers 7 bases. Germline V lookup: CDR1 LNHDA, CDR2 SQIVND (reference sequence). This CDR3 is built from 16 residues. Trimming removed 0 bases from V and 5 bases from J; junction bases left unmatched: 7. For the CDR3, the DNA is TGTGCCAGTAGTATAGATCGGGGAGGGCCCGACAATGAGCAGTTCTTC. Residues: CASSIDRGGPDNEQFF.

The chain links TRBV2 to TRBJ1-1; unclear D gene. Trimming left V 7 bases short and J 2 bases short, with 11 bases between. CDR3 length equals 13 residues. Germline-derived CDR1 and CDR2 are SNHLY and FYNNEI. The CDR3 DNA reads as TGTGCCAGCAACAACGAAGTTAACACTGAAGCTTTCTTT. Its protein is CASNNEVNTEAFF.

This clone was detected only a few times. The chain has TRBV6-1 and TRBJ2-2, with 7 bases that match TRBD1. Losses at the gene ends were 11 bases for V and 6 bases for J; bases not matched to a gene: 12. The CDR3 contains 14 residues. Germline V CDR1 and CDR2: MNHNS, SASEGT. Here the CDR3 reads CAARGTGESGELFF. The CDR3 nucleotides read TGTGCCGCTCGAGGCACAGGGGAGTCCGGGGAGCTGTTTTTT.

The V gene is TRBV7-9, the J gene TRBJ1-4; 8 bases match TRBD1. CDR1 is SEHNR, CDR2 FQNEAQ, per germline (reference sequence). The J segment lost 0 bases and the V segment lost 1 base, leaving 7 bases of the junction unmatched. CDR3 length: 18 residues. As DNA, the CDR3 is TGTGCCAGCAGCTTAGGTCTCACAGGGGGTTCAACTAATGAAAAACTGTTTTTT. This sequence encodes CASSLGLTGGSTNEKLFF.

This clone was seen just once. The rearrangement links TRBV30 to TRBJ1-2; D may be TRBD1 (6 bases). CDR1 is GTSNPN, CDR2 SVGIG, per germline (reference sequence). Between the trimmed V and J ends, which lost 4 bases and 8 bases, there was a span of 17 bases. The CDR3 length is 13 residues. This chain's CDR3 is CAWNPRGSGGYTF. CDR3 nucleotide sequence: TGTGCCTGGAATCCCAGGGGCTCGGGGGGCTACACCTTC.

The chain joins TRBV6-6 to TRBJ1-2; D may be TRBD1 (6 bases). Germline assignment: CDR1 MNHNY and CDR2 SVGAGI (reference sequence). Between the trimmed V and J ends, which lost 5 bases and 4 bases, there was a span of 14 bases. This CDR3 spans 14 amino acids. CDR3 in DNA: TGTGCCAGCAGTCAAACGGGACACAGCTATGGCTACACCTTC. Its translation is CASSQTGHSYGYTF.

This chain connects TRBV18 to TRBJ1-3, with 7 bases fitting TRBD1. CDR1 is KGHSH and CDR2 is LQKENI in the germline V gene. This CDR3 region has 14 residues. V lost 5 bases to trimming and J lost 0 bases; unmatched junction nucleotides: 1. The CDR3 coding sequence is TGTGCCAGCTCAGCAGGGGGCTCTGGAAACACCATATATTTT. Its protein is CASSAGGSGNTIYF. Based on the CDR3 plus reference TRBV18 and TRBJ1-3, the full variable domain is NAGVMQNPRHLVRRRGQEARLRCSPMKGHSHVYWYRQLPEEGLKFMVYLQKENIIDESGMPKERFSAEFPKEGPSILRIQQVVRGDSAAYFCASSAGGSGNTIYFGEGSWLTVV.

The V call is TRBV4-3, the J call TRBJ1-5, with 8 bases matching TRBD1. The CDR3 contains 15 residues. The germline V gene encodes CDR1 LGHNA and CDR2 YSLEER. V shed 4 bases and J 3 bases; nucleotides not matched to a gene: 5. The CDR3 loop is CASSPGGRNNQPQHF. CDR3 DNA: TGCGCCAGCAGCCCAGGGGGCCGGAACAATCAGCCCCAGCATTTT.

This chain uses TRBV19 with TRBJ2-2; TRBD2 matches at 8 bases. The germline V gene has CDR1 LNHDA and CDR2 SQIVND (reference sequence). V was clipped by 1 base and J by 7 bases; unmatched bases: 11. The CDR3 contains 17 residues. The CDR3 protein is CASSIGEPGLGGGELFF. The CDR3, as DNA: TGTGCCAGTAGTATAGGAGAGCCGGGACTAGGGGGCGGGGAGCTGTTTTTT.

This clone has only a few counts. This same CDR3 is encoded by further DNA sequences in the sample. This chain connects TRBV4-1 to TRBJ1-2; TRBD1 matches 8 bases. Germline CDR1 is MGHRA and CDR2 is YSYEKL. The CDR3 loop spans 14 amino acids. After removal of 2 bases from V and 8 bases from J, the junction contained 7 bases not matched to a gene. For the CDR3, the DNA is TGCGCCAGCAGCCAACGGACAGGGTTCGGGGGCTACACCTTC. Residues: CASSQRTGFGGYTF.

The sample holds a few counts of this clone. This chain connects TRBV7-2 to TRBJ1-5; unclear D gene. The germline V gene encodes CDR1 SGHTA and CDR2 FQGNSA. Trimming removed 1 base from V and 2 bases from J, with 6 bases in between. CDR3 size: 14 residues. The CDR3 is CASSLEHGNQPQHF. CDR3 DNA sequence: TGTGCCAGCAGCTTAGAACATGGCAATCAGCCCCAGCATTTT. Full variable domain (remainder filled in from reference TRBV7-2 and TRBJ1-5): GAGVSQSPSNKVTEKGKDVELRCDPISGHTALYWYRQSLGQGLEFLIYFQGNSAPDKSGLPSDRFSAERTGGSVSTLTIQRTQQEDSAVYLCASSLEHGNQPQHFGDGTRLSIL.

The V and J genes are TRBV2 and TRBJ1-2; D ambiguous. The CDR3 consists of 13 residues. V lost 1 base, J lost 4 bases, and 7 bases lay in between. Looked up from germline, CDR1 is SNHLY and CDR2 is FYNNEI. The CDR3 coding sequence is TGTGCCAGCAGTGAAGGCTCTAGCTATGGCTACACCTTC. Its protein is CASSEGSSYGYTF.

The chain recombines TRBV7-2 with TRBJ2-1; 11 nucleotides match TRBD2. This CDR3 comprises 15 residues. The germline V gene encodes CDR1 SGHTA and CDR2 FQGNSA. V lost 5 bases and J lost 7; bases outside the gene matches: 7. DNA for the CDR3: TGTGCCAGCAGCCGTATAGCGGGGGGGCAAAATGAGCAGTTCTTC. Residues: CASSRIAGGQNEQFF.

This clone was counted only a few times. The chain carries TRBV19 and TRBJ2-1; 9 bases are shared with TRBD2. The CDR3 has 15 amino acids. The V and J ends lost 3 bases and 4 bases, in that order; junction bases with no gene match: 4. Germline CDR1 is LNHDA and CDR2 is SQIVND (reference sequence). CDR3 in amino acids: CASSIGLAGYNEQFF. DNA of the CDR3: TGTGCCAGTAGTATTGGTCTAGCGGGGTACAATGAGCAGTTCTTC.

This clone came up once. The chain employs TRBV6-1 and TRBJ1-5, with a possible D match to TRBD1 (5 bases). Germline CDR1 and CDR2: MNHNS and SASEGT. V lost 3 bases, J lost 7 bases, and 19 bases lay in between. The CDR3 length is 16 residues. The CDR3 DNA reads as TGTGCCAGCAGTGACCCGGCAGGGAATCAACGGCAGCCCCAGCATTTT. Its translation: CASSDPAGNQRQPQHF.

The rearrangement links TRBV2 to TRBJ2-5; 7 bases align to TRBD1. The ends lost 4 bases at V and 5 bases at J; junction bases unmatched: 7. The germline CDR1 and CDR2 sequences are SNHLY and FYNNEI. The CDR3 runs 14 residues. The CDR3 sequence is CASSALTGSETQYF. The DNA for the CDR3 is TGTGCCAGCAGTGCCCTGACAGGGTCTGAGACCCAGTACTTC.

The chain carries TRBV5-1 and TRBJ1-1; weak D call: TRBD1 (5 bases). V was clipped by 4 bases and J by 0 bases, with 7 bases between them. The CDR3 is 13 residues long. The germline V gene encodes CDR1 SGHRS and CDR2 YFSETQ. The CDR3, as DNA: TGCGCCAGCAGCGCACAGGTGAACACTGAAGCTTTCTTT. Protein product: CASSAQVNTEAFF.

This clone was seen once. This sequence joins TRBV15 and TRBJ2-1; perhaps TRBD1 as D (6 bases). CDR1 is LNHNV, CDR2 YYDKDF, per germline (reference sequence). CDR3 size: 13 residues. V was trimmed by 1 base and J by 9 bases, leaving 10 bases between them. In DNA, the CDR3 is TGTGCCACCAGCAGAGGGGGGCTCGGTGAGCAGTTCTTC. This sequence encodes CATSRGGLGEQFF.

This clone came up a few times. V gene TRBV7-2 combines with J gene TRBJ2-7; a possible D gene is TRBD1 (7 bases). This CDR3 is built from 14 residues. Germline CDR1 and CDR2: SGHTA and FQGNSA. The V end was cut by 5 bases, the J end by 3 bases, with 14 bases between. CDR3 sequence: CASSPRQGGYEQYF. The DNA for the CDR3 is TGTGCCAGCAGCCCCAGACAGGGAGGCTACGAGCAGTACTTC.

V usage is TRBV6-5 and J usage is TRBJ1-2, with 9 bases that match TRBD1. The CDR3 runs to 15 residues. Germline-derived CDR1 and CDR2 are MNHEY and SVGAGI. J was trimmed by 4 bases and V by 5 bases; bases with no gene match: 8. The CDR3 DNA reads TGTGCCAGCAGTACCCGGGACAGGGAGGTCTATGGCTACACCTTC. Protein sequence: CASSTRDREVYGYTF.

The genes are TRBV7-9 and TRBJ1-5; the D is unclear. The germline V gene encodes CDR1 SEHNR and CDR2 FQNEAQ (reference sequence). Trimming took off 4 bases at V and 2 bases at J, with 12 bases between the two ends. The CDR3 runs 15 residues. CDR3 sequence: CASSSGEVGNQPQHF. CDR3 in DNA: TGTGCCAGCAGCTCTGGAGAGGTCGGCAATCAGCCCCAGCATTTT.

The V call is TRBV4-3, the J call TRBJ2-7, with D possibly being TRBD2 (5 bases). Trimming cost V 1 base and J 2 bases, with 18 bases left between them. This CDR3 is built from 17 residues. The germline CDR1 and CDR2 sequences are LGHNA and YSLEER. The DNA of the CDR3 is TGCGCCAGCAGCCAAGCCGGGTTTTGGGAGCAAACCTACGAGCAGTACTTC. Its translation is CASSQAGFWEQTYEQYF.

The V call is TRBV7-2, the J call TRBJ2-2; D might be TRBD2 (5 bases). Trimming stripped 3 bases from V and 7 bases from J, with 9 bases between. Germline V gene sequence: CDR1 SGHTA, CDR2 FQGNSA. The CDR3 contains 13 residues. As DNA, the CDR3 is TGTGCCAGCAGCTTCGAGCGGATCGGGGAGCTGTTTTTT. Translating it yields CASSFERIGELFF.

The chain has TRBV27 and TRBJ2-3; D remains unclear. The CDR3 covers 12 residues. V was pared by 3 bases and J by 4 bases, with 5 bases between. Germline assignment: CDR1 MNHEY and CDR2 SMNVEV (reference sequence). CDR3 sequence reads: CASSLPADTQYF. The CDR3 DNA follows: TGTGCCAGCAGTTTGCCAGCAGATACGCAGTATTTT.

This clone was observed a handful of times. This chain uses TRBV14 with TRBJ1-6, with unresolved D. Germline V gene sequence: CDR1 SGHDN, CDR2 FVKESK. V dropped 3 bases and J dropped 3 bases, with 3 bases sitting between them. CDR3 length equals 13 residues. The CDR3 reads CASSQSYNSPLHF. CDR3 DNA: TGTGCCAGCAGCCAGAGCTATAATTCACCCCTCCACTTT.